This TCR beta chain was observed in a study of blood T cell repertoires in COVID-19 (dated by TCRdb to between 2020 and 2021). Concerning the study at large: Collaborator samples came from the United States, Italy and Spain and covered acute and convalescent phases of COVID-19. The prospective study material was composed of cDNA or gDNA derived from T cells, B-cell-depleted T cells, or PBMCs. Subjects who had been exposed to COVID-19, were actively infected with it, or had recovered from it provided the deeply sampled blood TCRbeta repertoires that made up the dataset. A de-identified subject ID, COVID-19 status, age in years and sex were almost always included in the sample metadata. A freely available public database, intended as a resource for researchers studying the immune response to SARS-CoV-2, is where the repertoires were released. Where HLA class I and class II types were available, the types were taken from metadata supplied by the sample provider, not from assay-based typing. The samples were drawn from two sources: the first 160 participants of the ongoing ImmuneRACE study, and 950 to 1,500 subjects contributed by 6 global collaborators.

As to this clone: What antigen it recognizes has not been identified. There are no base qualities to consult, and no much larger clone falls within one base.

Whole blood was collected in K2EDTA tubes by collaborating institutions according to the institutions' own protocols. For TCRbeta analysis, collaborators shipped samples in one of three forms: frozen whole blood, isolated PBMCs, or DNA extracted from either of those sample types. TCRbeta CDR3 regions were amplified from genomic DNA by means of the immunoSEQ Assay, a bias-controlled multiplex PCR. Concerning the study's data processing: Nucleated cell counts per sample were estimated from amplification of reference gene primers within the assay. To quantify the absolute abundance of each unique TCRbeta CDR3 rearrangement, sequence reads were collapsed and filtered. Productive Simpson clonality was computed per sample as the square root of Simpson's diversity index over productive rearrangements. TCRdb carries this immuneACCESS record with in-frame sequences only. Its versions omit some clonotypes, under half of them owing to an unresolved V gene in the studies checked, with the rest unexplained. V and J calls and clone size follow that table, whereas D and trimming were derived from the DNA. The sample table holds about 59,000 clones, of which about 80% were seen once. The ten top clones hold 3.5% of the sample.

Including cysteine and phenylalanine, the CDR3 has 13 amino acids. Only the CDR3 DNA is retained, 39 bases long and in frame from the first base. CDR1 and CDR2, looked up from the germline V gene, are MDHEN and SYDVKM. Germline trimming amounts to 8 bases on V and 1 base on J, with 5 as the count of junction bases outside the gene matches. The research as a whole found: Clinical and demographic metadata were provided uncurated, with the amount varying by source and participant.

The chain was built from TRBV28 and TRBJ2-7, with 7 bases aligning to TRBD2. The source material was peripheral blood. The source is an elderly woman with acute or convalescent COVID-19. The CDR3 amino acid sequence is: CASELGGSYEQYF. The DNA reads TGTGCCAGCGAACTGGGGGGGTCCTACGAGCAGTACTTC.